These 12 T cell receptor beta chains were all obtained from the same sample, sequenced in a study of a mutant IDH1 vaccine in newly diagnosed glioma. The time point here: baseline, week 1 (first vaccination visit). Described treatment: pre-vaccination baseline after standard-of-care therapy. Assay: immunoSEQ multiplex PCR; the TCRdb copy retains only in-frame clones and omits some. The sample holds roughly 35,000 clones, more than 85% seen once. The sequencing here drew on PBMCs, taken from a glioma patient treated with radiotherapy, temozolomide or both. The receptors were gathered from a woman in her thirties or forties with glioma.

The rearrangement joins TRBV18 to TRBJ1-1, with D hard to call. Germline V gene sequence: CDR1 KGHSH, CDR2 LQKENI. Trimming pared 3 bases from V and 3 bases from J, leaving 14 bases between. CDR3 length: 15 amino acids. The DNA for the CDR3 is TGTGCCAGCTCACCCCTGGCAAGTAGGTACACTGAAGCTTTCTTT. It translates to CASSPLASRYTEAFF.

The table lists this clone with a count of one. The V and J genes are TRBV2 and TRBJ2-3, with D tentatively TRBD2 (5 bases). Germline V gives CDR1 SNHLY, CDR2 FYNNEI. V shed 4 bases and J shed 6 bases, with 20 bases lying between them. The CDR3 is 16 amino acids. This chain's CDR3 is CASSAWATRAADTQYF. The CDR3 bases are TGTGCCAGCAGTGCCTGGGCAACTAGAGCTGCGGATACGCAGTATTTT.

The chain's CDR3 is CASSQDLGTGRTYEQYF. The CDR3 region has the DNA TGTGCCAGCAGCCAAGATTTGGGTACCGGACGGACCTACGAGCAGTACTTC. The genes are TRBV4-2 and TRBJ2-7; D ambiguous. With 0 bases removed from V and 2 bases from J, the gap between germline ends came to 17 bases. The CDR3 consists of 17 residues. Per germline, CDR1 LGHNA and CDR2 YNFKEQ.

CDR3 DNA: TGTGCCAGCTGGGACTTGAGGGGGTCACCCCTCCACTTT. This translates into CASWDLRGSPLHF. The V and J genes are TRBV6-6 and TRBJ1-6; a possible D gene is TRBD1 (6 bases). Germline assignment: CDR1 MNHNY and CDR2 SVGAGI (reference sequence). V shed 8 bases and J shed 10 bases, with 15 bases lying between them. This CDR3 is built from 13 residues.

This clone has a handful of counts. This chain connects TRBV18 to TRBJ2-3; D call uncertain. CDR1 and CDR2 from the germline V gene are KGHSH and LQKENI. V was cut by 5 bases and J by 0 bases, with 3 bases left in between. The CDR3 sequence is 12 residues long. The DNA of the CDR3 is TGTGCCAGCTCAGACAGCACAGATACGCAGTATTTT. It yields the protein CASSDSTDTQYF.

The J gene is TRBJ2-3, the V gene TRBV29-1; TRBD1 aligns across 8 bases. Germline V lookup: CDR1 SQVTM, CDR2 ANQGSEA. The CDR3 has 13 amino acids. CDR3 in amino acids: CVLRGQGTDTQYF. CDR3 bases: TGCGTCTTACGGGGACAGGGCACAGATACGCAGTATTTT.

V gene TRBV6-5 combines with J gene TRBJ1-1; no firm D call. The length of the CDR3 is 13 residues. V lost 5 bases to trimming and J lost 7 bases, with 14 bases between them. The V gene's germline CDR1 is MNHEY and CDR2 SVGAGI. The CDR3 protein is CASSDFFGLEAFF. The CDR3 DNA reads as TGTGCCAGCAGTGACTTTTTCGGGCTTGAAGCTTTCTTT.

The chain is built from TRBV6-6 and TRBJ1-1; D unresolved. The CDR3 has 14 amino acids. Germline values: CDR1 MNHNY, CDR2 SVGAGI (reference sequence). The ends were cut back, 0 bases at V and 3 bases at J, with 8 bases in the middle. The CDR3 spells CASSYSRGYTEAFF. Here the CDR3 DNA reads TGTGCCAGCAGTTACTCGCGGGGATACACTGAAGCTTTCTTT.

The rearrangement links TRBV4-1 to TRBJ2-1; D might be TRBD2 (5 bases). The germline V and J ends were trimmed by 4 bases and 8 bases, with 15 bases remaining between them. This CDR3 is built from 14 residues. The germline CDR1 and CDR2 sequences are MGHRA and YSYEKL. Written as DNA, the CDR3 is TGCGCCAGCAGCCTCGGACCTGCCGGGGATGAGCAGTTCTTC. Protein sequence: CASSLGPAGDEQFF.

The CDR3 nucleotides are TGTGCCAGCAGTTTATCGGCGCGCTGGGACACAGATACGCAGTATTTT. Its protein product is CASSLSARWDTDTQYF. The chain uses TRBV27 and TRBJ2-3; D is undetermined. CDR3 length: 16 amino acids. With 0 bases removed from V and 2 bases from J, the gap between germline ends came to 12 bases. Germline CDR1 and CDR2: MNHEY and SMNVEV (reference sequence).

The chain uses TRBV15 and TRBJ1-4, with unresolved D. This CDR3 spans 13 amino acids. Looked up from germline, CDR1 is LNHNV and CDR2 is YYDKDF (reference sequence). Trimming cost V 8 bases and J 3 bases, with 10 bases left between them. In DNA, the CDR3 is TGTGCCACCGGTGAGAGGGCTAATGAAAAACTGTTTTTT. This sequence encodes CATGERANEKLFF.

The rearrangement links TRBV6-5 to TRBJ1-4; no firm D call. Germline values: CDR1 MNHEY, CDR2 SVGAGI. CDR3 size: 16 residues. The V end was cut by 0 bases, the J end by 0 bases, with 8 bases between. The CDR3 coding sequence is TGTGCCAGCAGTTACTCCCTTCCGGCAACTAATGAAAAACTGTTTTTT. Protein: CASSYSLPATNEKLFF.